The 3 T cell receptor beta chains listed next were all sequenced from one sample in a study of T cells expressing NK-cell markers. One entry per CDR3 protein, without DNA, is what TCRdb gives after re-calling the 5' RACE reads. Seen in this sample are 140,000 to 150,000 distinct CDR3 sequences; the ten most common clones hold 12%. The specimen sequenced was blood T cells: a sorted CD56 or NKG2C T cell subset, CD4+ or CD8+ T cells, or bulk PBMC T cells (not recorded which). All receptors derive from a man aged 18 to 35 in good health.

The CDR3 is CASSLPDNTDTQYF. The chain couples TRBV6-2 or TRBV6-3 to TRBJ2-3; TCRdb's D call, TRBD2, is unchecked because there is no DNA. From germline, CDR1 is MNHEY and CDR2 SVGEGT. CDR3 length: 14 amino acids.

The chain's CDR3 is CSATIAGDIYEQYF. The J gene is TRBJ2-7, the V gene TRBV20-1; TCRdb proposes TRBD2, but this gene call is untestable without DNA. Germline CDR1 reads DFQATT; CDR2 reads SNEGSKA (reference sequence). CDR3 length equals 14 residues.

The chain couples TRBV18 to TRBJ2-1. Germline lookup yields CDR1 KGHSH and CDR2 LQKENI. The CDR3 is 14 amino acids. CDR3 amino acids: CASSQWGSYNEQFF. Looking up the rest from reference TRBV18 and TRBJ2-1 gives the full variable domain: NAGVMQNPRHLVRRRGQEARLRCSPMKGHSHVYWYRQLPEEGLKFMVYLQKENIIDESGMPKERFSAEFPKEGPSILRIQQVVRGDSAAYFCASSQWGSYNEQFFGPGTRLTVL.